Below are 32 T cell receptor beta chains sequenced from a single sample in a study of T cells in Graves' hyperthyroidism and ophthalmopathy. Researchers amplified the TCR beta CDR3 regions from RNA transcripts. With the HTBI primer set, the TCR CDR3 went through a first round of RT-PCR. MiXCR was run by TCRdb on the multiplex PCR reads, yielding one entry per CDR3 protein. Among 380,000 or so distinct CDR3 sequences listed, about 15% were seen once. Sequencing was done on a sample of blood. Receptors originate from a woman younger than 45 with Graves' hyperthyroidism.

V and J are TRBV28 and TRBJ2-2; D call uncertain. V lost 1 base and J lost 8, with 11 bases in between. Germline CDR1 is MDHEN and CDR2 is SYDVKM. There are 14 residues in the CDR3. The CDR3 loop is CASSLSSASGELFF. The DNA for the CDR3 is TGTGCCAGCAGTTTATCCTCGGCGTCGGGGGAGCTGTTTTTT. The complete variable domain, with remaining parts taken from reference TRBV28 and TRBJ2-2, reads DVKVTQSSRYLVKRTGEKVFLECVQDMDHENMFWYRQDPGLGLRLIYFSYDVKMKEKGDIPEGYSVSREKKERFSLILESASTNQTSMYLCASSLSSASGELFFGEGSRLTVL.

This clonotype was detected only a few times. The V and J genes are TRBV3-1 and TRBJ2-1, with D possibly TRBD2 on 5 matching bases. The germline V gene encodes CDR1 LGHDT and CDR2 YNNKEL (reference sequence). V was cut by 0 bases and J by 0 bases, with 15 bases left in between. The length of the CDR3 is 18 residues. DNA of the CDR3: TGTGCCAGCAGCCAAGACCTCTGGGGAGCTTCCTCCTACAATGAGCAGTTCTTC. This sequence encodes CASSQDLWGASSYNEQFF.

There are many counts of this clonotype. The V call is TRBV20-1, the J call TRBJ2-7; tentative D call: TRBD2 (6 bases). Trimming pared 4 bases from V and 6 bases from J, leaving 10 bases between. The CDR3 has 11 amino acids. Germline V CDR1 and CDR2: DFQATT, SNEGSKA (reference sequence). The CDR3 coding sequence is TGCAGTGCTACGGAGGGGCTCGAGCAGTACTTC. It codes for CSATEGLEQYF.

This clonotype was observed a few times. The chain recombines TRBV12-3 or TRBV12-4 with TRBJ2-7; D is perhaps TRBD1 (5 bases). V was pared by 3 bases and J by 6 bases, with 9 bases between. This CDR3 has 12 residues. CDR3: CASSFAQGEQYF. For the CDR3, the DNA is TGTGCCAGCAGTTTCGCGCAGGGCGAGCAGTACTTC.

The genes are TRBV4-2 and TRBJ2-1, with TRBD2 matching 14 bases. V gave up 1 base and J gave up 8 bases; unmatched junction bases: 1. CDR1 is LGHNA and CDR2 is YNFKEQ in the germline V gene. This CDR3 region has 15 residues. CDR3 nucleotide sequence: TGTGCCAGCAGCCAAGCGGGACTAGCGGGAGATGAGCAGTTCTTC. Translating it yields CASSQAGLAGDEQFF.

The J gene is TRBJ2-7, the V gene TRBV6-2 or TRBV6-3; the D gene could be TRBD1 or TRBD2 (5 bases each). This CDR3 has 14 amino acids. Per germline, CDR1 MNHEY and CDR2 SVGEGT. The V end lost 11 bases, the J end lost 3 bases, and 20 bases lay between the germline ends. CDR3 region: CAALSEDKSYEQYF. The CDR3 nucleotides read TGTGCCGCCCTTAGCGAGGACAAGAGCTACGAGCAGTACTTC.

The genes are TRBV14 and TRBJ2-7; D unclear. CDR3 size: 12 residues. Germline CDR1 and CDR2: SGHDN and FVKESK. V was shortened by 4 bases and J by 6 bases, with 10 bases between the two germline ends. CDR3 sequence: CASSPLDSEQYF. CDR3 coding DNA: TGTGCCAGCAGCCCTCTAGACTCCGAGCAGTACTTC.

Many counts were recorded for this clonotype. The J gene is TRBJ1-2, the V gene TRBV28; D remains unclear. The ends were cut back, 6 bases at V and 4 bases at J, with 18 bases in the middle. The CDR3 covers 15 residues. Germline V gene sequence: CDR1 MDHEN, CDR2 SYDVKM. The CDR3 coding sequence is TGTGCCAGCAGCTCCCCGACGGGTTTTCCCTATGGCTACACCTTC. Translation: CASSSPTGFPYGYTF.

This clonotype came up many times. The CDR3 bases are TGCGCCAGCAGCTTGGTGCAGGGAAGGACCGGGGAGCTGTTTTTT. Protein product: CASSLVQGRTGELFF. V usage is TRBV5-1 and J usage is TRBJ2-2; weak D call: TRBD1 (5 bases). V shed 0 bases and J shed 5 bases, with 11 bases lying between them. The CDR3 runs 15 residues. Germline V gene sequence: CDR1 SGHRS, CDR2 YFSETQ.

This clonotype was recorded many times. The genes are TRBV20-1 and TRBJ2-3; 8 bases agree with TRBD2. The trim removed 0 bases at V and 4 bases at J, leaving 12 bases unmatched. Germline V lookup: CDR1 DFQATT, CDR2 SNEGSKA (reference sequence). There are 17 residues in the CDR3. CDR3 coding DNA: TGCAGTGCTAGAGATGGGGGGGTAGCGGGACGGGCAGATACGCAGTATTTT. This gives the protein CSARDGGVAGRADTQYF.

The chain recombines TRBV29-1 with TRBJ1-2; a weak D match, TRBD1 (6 bases). The germline gives CDR1 SQVTM, CDR2 ANQGSEA. CDR3 length equals 15 residues. Trimming pared 0 bases from V and 0 bases from J, leaving 11 bases between. The CDR3 sequence is CSVEDPRTANYGYTF. DNA of the CDR3: TGCAGCGTTGAAGATCCCCGGACAGCTAACTATGGCTACACCTTC.

This chain uses TRBV9 with TRBJ2-3; D remains ambiguous. Germline CDR1 SGDLS, CDR2 YYNGEE. The CDR3 consists of 15 residues. V was pared by 3 bases and J by 0 bases, with 11 bases between. In nucleotides, the CDR3 is TGTGCCAGCAGCGCAGACGAGTCTAGCACAGATACGCAGTATTTT. Translation gives CASSADESSTDTQYF.

V and J are TRBV4-1 and TRBJ2-7, with a tentative D call TRBD1 (5 bases). The ends were cut back, 1 base at V and 4 bases at J, with 14 bases in the middle. The CDR3 is 15 residues long. From germline, CDR1 is MGHRA and CDR2 YSYEKL. The DNA for the CDR3 is TGCGCCAGCAGCCAAGGGATCTTGACAGCATACGAGCAGTACTTC. It specifies CASSQGILTAYEQYF.

This clonotype has more than one count but fewer than ten. This chain links TRBV20-1 with TRBJ2-2; perhaps TRBD2 as D (6 bases). CDR3 length: 14 residues. In germline, CDR1 is DFQATT, CDR2 SNEGSKA (reference sequence). Trimming removed 6 bases from V and 0 bases from J, with 11 bases in between. CDR3 residues: CSAGDSANTGELFF. Here the CDR3 DNA reads TGCAGTGCGGGGGACTCCGCGAACACCGGGGAGCTGTTTTTT.

In regard to this clonotype: This may stem from a read error, because a much larger clone lies one nucleotide away. The chain's CDR3 is CAISNLFPGELFF. The CDR3 DNA reads TGTGCCATCAGTAACCTCTTCCCCGGGGAGCTGTTTTTT. The chain recombines TRBV10-3 with TRBJ2-2; D not resolved. V gave up 5 bases and J gave up 6 bases, with 10 bases separating them. Germline assignment: CDR1 ENHRY and CDR2 SYGVKD. The CDR3 is made up of 13 amino acids.

This clonotype appeared a few times. This chain uses TRBV11-2 with TRBJ2-1; tentatively, D is TRBD2 (6 bases). This CDR3 has 14 residues. Germline V lookup: CDR1 SGHAT, CDR2 FQNNGV. V was cut by 1 base and J by 9 bases, with 13 bases left in between. In DNA form, the CDR3 reads TGTGCCAGCAGCTTAGGGGGTGGGGGGTTTGAGCAGTTCTTC. Its translation is CASSLGGGGFEQFF.

V is TRBV2 and J is TRBJ2-2; 8 bases line up with TRBD2. Germline values: CDR1 SNHLY, CDR2 FYNNEI. The CDR3 totals 15 residues. V dropped 5 bases and J dropped 7; count of bases not matched to a gene: 9. CDR3 loop: CASSPPSGLYGELFF. CDR3 sequence (DNA): TGTGCCAGCAGTCCCCCTAGCGGGTTGTACGGGGAGCTGTTTTTT.

This clonotype was observed at least ten times. The chain has TRBV5-6 and TRBJ1-5; TRBD1 might be the D (6 bases). Germline CDR1 SGHDT, CDR2 YYEEEE. Trimming cost V 4 bases and J 3 bases, with 14 bases left between them. This CDR3 region has 15 residues. This chain's CDR3 is CASSRIDRPNQPQHF. CDR3 in DNA: TGTGCCAGCAGCAGGATCGACAGGCCCAATCAGCCCCAGCATTTT.

This clonotype was counted ten times or more. The V gene is TRBV11-2, the J gene TRBJ1-4, with D unresolved. The length of the CDR3 is 14 residues. Germline V gives CDR1 SGHAT, CDR2 FQNNGV. Trimming stripped 4 bases from V and 1 base from J, with 7 bases between. The DNA for the CDR3 is TGTGCCAGCAGCTATCTTGGAACTAATGAAAAACTGTTTTTT. This translates into CASSYLGTNEKLFF.

The chain employs TRBV4-2 and TRBJ2-5; 9 nucleotides align to TRBD2. The CDR3 totals 17 residues. The germline V gene encodes CDR1 LGHNA and CDR2 YNFKEQ. The J segment lost 1 base and the V segment lost 1 base, leaving 7 bases of the junction unmatched. The CDR3 DNA sequence: TGTGCCAGCAGCCAAGCGAAGACTAGCGGACCCCAAGAGACCCAGTACTTC. This translates into CASSQAKTSGPQETQYF.

This chain joins TRBV28 and TRBJ1-4, with D perhaps TRBD1 (6 bases). V lost 6 bases, J lost 8 bases, and 19 bases lay in between. This CDR3 comprises 15 residues. CDR1 and CDR2 from the germline V gene are MDHEN and SYDVKM. The CDR3 DNA follows: TGTGCCAGCAGGCCTCGGGGGCAAACCATCGAAAAACTGTTTTTT. This sequence encodes CASRPRGQTIEKLFF.

This clonotype has only a few counts. CDR3 loop: CASSGDTRVTQYF. The CDR3 nucleotides are TGCGCCAGCAGCGGGGACACAAGGGTGACCCAGTACTTC. V is TRBV5-1 and J is TRBJ2-5; possible D gene TRBD1, 6 bases. The germline V gene encodes CDR1 SGHRS and CDR2 YFSETQ. CDR3 length: 13 residues. V was pared by 4 bases and J by 7 bases, with 14 bases between.

This clonotype has a count of ten or more. CDR3 bases: TGCGCCAGCAGTGAGGGCCGTGGAGTTACTAGCACAGATACGCAGTATTTT. Protein: CASSEGRGVTSTDTQYF. The rearrangement uses TRBV10-2 and TRBJ2-3, with D hard to call. The germline gives CDR1 WSHSY, CDR2 SAAADI. The CDR3 spans 17 residues. Trimming shortened V by 2 bases and J by 0 bases, and 15 bases separated the two germline ends.

In its sample, this clonotype was seen many times. The rearrangement uses TRBV19 and TRBJ1-6, with unresolved D. Germline loops: CDR1 LNHDA, CDR2 SQIVND (reference sequence). This CDR3 has 12 residues. Trimming left V 4 bases short and J 13 bases short, with 11 bases between. CDR3 nucleotides: TGTGCCAGTAGTACCCCGGGGTCTCCCCTCCACTTT. It encodes CASSTPGSPLHF.

V and J are TRBV19 and TRBJ1-1, with D possibly being TRBD1 (5 bases). The CDR3 loop spans 12 amino acids. Per the germline V gene, CDR1 is LNHDA and CDR2 is SQIVND (reference sequence). V lost 4 bases and J lost 5, with 8 bases in between. For the CDR3, the DNA is TGTGCCAGTAGTACCCGGGGGACTGAAGCTTTCTTT. Translating gives CASSTRGTEAFF.

The gene calls are TRBV20-1 and TRBJ2-1; either TRBD1 or TRBD2 may fit D (5 bases each). Germline assignment: CDR1 DFQATT and CDR2 SNEGSKA (reference sequence). The CDR3 spans 15 residues. V was clipped by 0 bases and J by 7 bases, with 16 bases between them. The CDR3 nucleotides are TGCAGTGCTAGAGAACAGGAAAAGAGGGCAAATGAGCAGTTCTTC. This codes for CSAREQEKRANEQFF.

The sample holds many counts of this clonotype. The gene calls are TRBV2 and TRBJ2-1; 10 bases are a match to TRBD2. The germline V gene has CDR1 SNHLY and CDR2 FYNNEI. The CDR3 is 14 amino acids. V dropped 10 bases and J dropped 8; count of bases not matched to a gene: 11. The CDR3 bases are TGTGCCACCAGCCTCGAGCGGGAGGGCTATGAGCAGTTCTTC. It translates to CATSLEREGYEQFF.

The rearrangement uses TRBV29-1 and TRBJ2-1; 7 bases agree with TRBD2. Germline V gene lookup returns CDR1 SQVTM and CDR2 ANQGSEA. This CDR3 is built from 13 residues. V gave up 4 bases and J gave up 16 bases; unmatched junction bases: 16. CDR3 sequence: CSVVFREAHPFFF. The CDR3 DNA reads as TGCAGCGTTGTTTTCCGGGAGGCCCATCCTTTTTTCTTC.

This clonotype was observed at least ten times. V gene TRBV15 combines with J gene TRBJ2-2; tentatively, D is TRBD2 (5 bases). Trimming cost V 3 bases and J 5 bases, with 10 bases left between them. CDR1 and CDR2 (germline): LNHNV, YYDKDF (reference sequence). The CDR3 is 14 residues long. CDR3 coding DNA: TGTGCCACCAGCAGGCCCACGGGGACCGGGGAGCTGTTTTTT. Residues: CATSRPTGTGELFF.

The chain employs TRBV12-3 or TRBV12-4 and TRBJ1-5; D perhaps matches TRBD1 (6 bases). This CDR3 is 14 amino acids long. The V and J ends lost 8 bases and 5 bases respectively, with 16 bases between them. CDR3 DNA sequence: TGTGCCAGCGCCAATCTAGACAGGTATCAGCCCCAGCATTTT. It translates to CASANLDRYQPQHF.

Worth noting for this clonotype: A read error may be the cause here, since a much bigger clone is one base away. V gene TRBV20-1 combines with J gene TRBJ1-2, with D possibly TRBD1 on 6 matching bases. The CDR3 spans 13 residues. Trimming cost V 6 bases and J 8 bases, with 19 bases left between them. Germline CDR1 reads DFQATT; CDR2 reads SNEGSKA (reference sequence). Here the CDR3 reads CSAGDIVRLGYTF. In DNA form, the CDR3 reads TGCAGTGCAGGGGACATCGTCCGTCTGGGCTACACCTTC.

This clonotype was seen a few times. The junction and the germline gene differ at one end; a read error may be behind it. The chain carries TRBV7-2 and TRBJ1-2; D gene uncertain. The CDR3 contains 12 residues. Germline V CDR1 and CDR2: SGHTA, FQGNSA. Here the CDR3 DNA reads TGTGCCAGCACCTTAGAAAGGGATGGCTACACCTTC. Translation: CASTLERDGYTF.